One TCR beta chain is described in this entry. As yet, its antigen is unknown. Sequencing was performed with immunoSEQ multiplex PCR; in TCRdb, only in-frame clones are kept and a portion is missing. The top ten clones hold roughly 0.17% of a sample with 100,000 or so clones, about 94% of them seen once. The germline V gene has CDR1 GTSNPN and CDR2 SVGIG (reference sequence). J was trimmed by 3 bases and V by 0 bases; bases with no gene match: 14. This CDR3 has 17 residues. This sample is drawn from a study of graft-versus-host responses after intestinal transplantation. The sample here was unstimulated CD4+ T cells sorted from spleen or lymph node cells, taken before intestinal transplant. This sequence originates from a human donor who received an intestinal transplant. This chain links TRBV30 with TRBJ2-7; 7 bases map to TRBD1. The chain's CDR3 is CAWSVRGVRDRVYEQYF. The CDR3 DNA follows: TGTGCCTGGAGTGTACGGGGAGTGCGAGACAGGGTCTACGAGCAGTACTTC.